These T cell receptor beta chains were read from a single sample in a study of blood T cell repertoires in COVID-19. Using immunoSEQ multiplex PCR, the repertoire was profiled, and TCRdb retains in-frame clones only, with some absent. The repertoire has around 250,000 clones, about 86% of them found once; the top ten carry approximately 4%. The specimen was PBMCs or T cells enriched from blood (not recorded which). The source is a man aged 25 to 40 with acute COVID-19. The CDR3 runs from the conserved cysteine through the conserved F or W. Fields, in order: CDR3 DNA, CDR3 protein, clone size, D gene, J gene, V gene. The D gene is left open where the match is weak. Size is omitted from some rows. Given values are once, few, many or a class for expanded clones.

CDR3nt: TGTGCCAGCACTCCCAGGGCAGACACTGAAGCTTTCTTT; CDR3aa: CASTPRADTEAFF; abundance: few; d_gene: -; j_gene: TRBJ1-1; v_gene: TRBV6-5
CDR3nt: TGTGCCAGCAGCGGGGACAGGGGTAGTGAAAAACTGTTTTTT; CDR3aa: CASSGDRGSEKLFF; abundance: once; d_gene: TRBD1; j_gene: TRBJ1-4; v_gene: TRBV5-4
CDR3nt: TGTGCCAGCAGCTGGGGACAATCCTCACCCCTCCACTTT; CDR3aa: CASSWGQSSPLHF; abundance: few; d_gene: -; j_gene: TRBJ1-6; v_gene: TRBV5-6
CDR3nt: TGTGCCAGCGAAAAGCGGGGCGGGAACACTGAAGCTTTCTTT; CDR3aa: CASEKRGGNTEAFF; abundance: -; d_gene: -; j_gene: TRBJ1-1; v_gene: TRBV7-2
CDR3nt: TGTGCCAGCAGCCAGGGATCCCCGGGGGGCAATGAGCAGTTCTTC; CDR3aa: CASSQGSPGGNEQFF; abundance: -; d_gene: TRBD2; j_gene: TRBJ2-1; v_gene: TRBV28
CDR3nt: TGTGCCAGCAGTCTAACAGGTTCACCCCTCCACTTT; CDR3aa: CASSLTGSPLHF; abundance: -; d_gene: -; j_gene: TRBJ1-6; v_gene: TRBV27
CDR3nt: TGTGCCAGCAGCTCCCCGAGGGGGCGAACTGAAGCTTTCTTT; CDR3aa: CASSSPRGRTEAFF; abundance: -; d_gene: TRBD1; j_gene: TRBJ1-1; v_gene: TRBV11-2
CDR3nt: TGCGCCAGCAGCTTGCAGGGGACAGACTATGGCTACACCTTC; CDR3aa: CASSLQGTDYGYTF; abundance: -; d_gene: TRBD1; j_gene: TRBJ1-2; v_gene: TRBV5-1
CDR3nt: TGTGCCAGCAGTCGCACCGGGACAGCCTATGGCTACACCTTC; CDR3aa: CASSRTGTAYGYTF; abundance: -; d_gene: TRBD1; j_gene: TRBJ1-2; v_gene: TRBV3-1/TRBV3-2
CDR3nt: TGTGCCAGCAGCCACGGACTGGCTACGAACACCGGGGAGCTGTTTTTT; CDR3aa: CASSHGLATNTGELFF; abundance: -; d_gene: -; j_gene: TRBJ2-2; v_gene: TRBV3-1/TRBV3-2
CDR3nt: TGTGCCAGCAGCCCAAGACAAGCAACTAATGAAAAACTGTTTTTT; CDR3aa: CASSPRQATNEKLFF; abundance: few; d_gene: -; j_gene: TRBJ1-4; v_gene: TRBV7-2
CDR3nt: TGTGCCAGCAGCCAGCTAGCGGGAACGACCGGGAATGAGCAGTTCTTC; CDR3aa: CASSQLAGTTGNEQFF; abundance: -; d_gene: TRBD2; j_gene: TRBJ2-1; v_gene: TRBV3-1/TRBV3-2
CDR3nt: TGTGCCTGGAGGGGGGGACAGGGGGCCTTTATCACTGAAGCTTTCTTT; CDR3aa: CAWRGGQGAFITEAFF; abundance: -; d_gene: TRBD1; j_gene: TRBJ1-1; v_gene: TRBV30
CDR3nt: TGCAGCGTTGCCCCGGGTGGCACTGAAGCTTTCTTT; CDR3aa: CSVAPGGTEAFF; abundance: -; d_gene: -; j_gene: TRBJ1-1; v_gene: TRBV29-1
CDR3nt: TGTGCCAGCAGCCAGATAGGGAGGCAGGAGGCTCCCGGGGAGCTGTTTTTT; CDR3aa: CASSQIGRQEAPGELFF; abundance: -; d_gene: -; j_gene: TRBJ2-2; v_gene: TRBV3-1/TRBV3-2
CDR3nt: TGTGCCAGCAGCTTATCACAGGGACAGTTAGGCTACAATGAGCAGTTCTTC; CDR3aa: CASSLSQGQLGYNEQFF; abundance: -; d_gene: TRBD1; j_gene: TRBJ2-1; v_gene: TRBV5-4
CDR3nt: TGTGCCAGCAGTGACCGGGGGGACACCGGGGAGCTGTTTTTT; CDR3aa: CASSDRGDTGELFF; abundance: -; d_gene: TRBD2; j_gene: TRBJ2-2; v_gene: TRBV25-1
CDR3nt: TGTGCCAGTAGTAGACAGAACAATCAGCCCCAGCATTTT; CDR3aa: CASSRQNNQPQHF; abundance: -; d_gene: -; j_gene: TRBJ1-5; v_gene: TRBV19
CDR3nt: TGTGCCAGCAGCGCCCGCTCGCTGGGGGCGGATGGCTACACCTTC; CDR3aa: CASSARSLGADGYTF; abundance: -; d_gene: -; j_gene: TRBJ1-2; v_gene: TRBV14
CDR3nt: TGTGCCAGCAGTATACTCAACACCGGGGAGCTGTTTTTT; CDR3aa: CASSILNTGELFF; abundance: once; d_gene: -; j_gene: TRBJ2-2; v_gene: TRBV12-3/TRBV12-4
CDR3nt: TGCAGCGTTGAAGATTTCGGGGATTATGGCTACACCTTC; CDR3aa: CSVEDFGDYGYTF; abundance: -; d_gene: -; j_gene: TRBJ1-2; v_gene: TRBV29-1
CDR3nt: TGTGCCAGCAGCGTAGAAGGACAGATTGATCAGCCCCAGCATTTT; CDR3aa: CASSVEGQIDQPQHF; abundance: -; d_gene: -; j_gene: TRBJ1-5; v_gene: TRBV9
CDR3nt: TGTGCCAGCAGTTTGCAGGGCCTGGGACAGCCCCAGCATTTT; CDR3aa: CASSLQGLGQPQHF; abundance: -; d_gene: -; j_gene: TRBJ1-5; v_gene: TRBV27
CDR3nt: TGTGCCAGCAGACCCCCCGGGACTCCTTTCACAGATACGCAGTATTTT; CDR3aa: CASRPPGTPFTDTQYF; abundance: -; d_gene: -; j_gene: TRBJ2-3; v_gene: TRBV11-2
CDR3nt: TGCGCCAGCAGCCTTTCTGGACAGGGGGCTCCGGGTGAGCAGTTCTTC; CDR3aa: CASSLSGQGAPGEQFF; abundance: -; d_gene: TRBD1; j_gene: TRBJ2-1; v_gene: TRBV5-1
CDR3nt: TGTGCCAGCAGCTCCCAGGGCCGGCCACGGGTCGATGAAAAACTGTTTTTT; CDR3aa: CASSSQGRPRVDEKLFF; abundance: -; d_gene: -; j_gene: TRBJ1-4; v_gene: TRBV7-9
CDR3nt: TGCGCCAGCAGCCTAAGGCCGCCCAGCGTCCCAATATCCGGGGCCAACGTCCTGACTTTC; CDR3aa: CASSLRPPSVPISGANVLTF; abundance: -; d_gene: -; j_gene: TRBJ2-6; v_gene: TRBV4-3
CDR3nt: TGTGCCAGCAGTGTCGGCCTGACAGTCCCCCCCGGCTATCAGCCCCAGCATTTT; CDR3aa: CASSVGLTVPPGYQPQHF; abundance: -; d_gene: -; j_gene: TRBJ1-5; v_gene: TRBV6-1
CDR3nt: TGCGCCAGCAGCTTGGCCCGGGAGACCCAGTACTTC; CDR3aa: CASSLARETQYF; abundance: once; d_gene: -; j_gene: TRBJ2-5; v_gene: TRBV5-1
CDR3nt: TGTGCCAGCAGCCGTTGGGTTGGGGGGGGAGATACGCAGTATTTT; CDR3aa: CASSRWVGGGDTQYF; abundance: -; d_gene: TRBD2; j_gene: TRBJ2-3; v_gene: TRBV5-4
CDR3nt: TGTGCCAGCAGCTTGGGTTCTAGGGGATCTGGAAACACCATATATTTT; CDR3aa: CASSLGSRGSGNTIYF; abundance: -; d_gene: -; j_gene: TRBJ1-3; v_gene: TRBV5-4